Presented here are 3 T cell receptor beta chains from one specimen sequenced in a study of cytomegalovirus exposure and HLA in healthy donors (TCRdb year 2017). Libraries were prepared through the immunoSEQ multiplex PCR assay. For the multiplex PCR, a mixture combining 60 forward primers for TCR Vbeta segments and 13 reverse primers for TCR Jbeta segments was used. Not all clones reach the TCRdb copy of this immuneACCESS table, which keeps in-frame sequences only. Checked studies attribute under half of the gap to unresolved V genes and leave the rest unexplained. For this sample there are around 140,000 clones; roughly 74% appear just once. About 7.3% of the sample rests with the top ten. What was sequenced was PBMCs. All receptors derive from a male donor in good health and CMV-seronegative.

The genes are TRBV10-3 and TRBJ1-5; possibly TRBD1 for D (6 bases). CDR3 length: 14 amino acids. Trimming removed 5 bases at V and 6 bases at J, with 14 bases between. The V gene's germline CDR1 is ENHRY and CDR2 SYGVKD. CDR3 coding DNA: TGTGCCATCAGTAGGGGGGGGGTGGGTCAGCCCCAGCATTTT. Protein sequence: CAISRGGVGQPQHF.

This chain links TRBV11-2 with TRBJ2-5; TRBD1 might be the D (5 bases). In germline, CDR1 is SGHAT, CDR2 FQNNGV. Trimming stripped 2 bases from V and 3 bases from J, with 19 bases between. The CDR3 length is 17 residues. The CDR3: CASSLRWSGKFEETQYF. As DNA, the CDR3 is TGTGCCAGCAGCTTAAGGTGGTCAGGGAAGTTCGAAGAGACCCAGTACTTC.

The chain combines TRBV28 with TRBJ1-2; weak D call: TRBD1 (5 bases). Germline V gene lookup returns CDR1 MDHEN and CDR2 SYDVKM. V lost 5 bases and J 7 bases, leaving 20 bases between the germline ends. This CDR3 has 15 residues. The DNA for the CDR3 is TGTGCCAGCAGTCCTGCGGGGGTACAGTTGAGTGGCTACACCTTC. Protein: CASSPAGVQLSGYTF.